This T cell receptor (beta chain) was identified during a study of neoadjuvant anti-PD-1 for oral cavity cancer. This CDR3 comprises 15 residues. The junction had 8 bases not matched to a gene; V was cut back by 4 bases and J by 5 bases. Germline CDR1 SGHRS, CDR2 YFSETQ. No culture or expansion preceded analysis of these blood cells. Profiling relied on immunoSEQ multiplex PCR, and the TCRdb table lists in-frame clones only, not all of them. The sample records thousands of clones, around 77% being singletons. This clone was found once. This receptor was taken from a person between 35 and 79 years old with oral cavity squamous cell carcinoma. The rearrangement uses TRBV5-1 and TRBJ2-2, with TRBD1 matching 7 bases. Source: PBMCs, taken before nivolumab (anti-PD-1) treatment. Here the CDR3 DNA reads TGCGCCAGCAGCCAACGACAGGGCGGGACCGGGGAGCTGTTTTTT. Translating it yields CASSQRQGGTGELFF.